Listed here is a single TCR beta chain. What it recognizes is unknown. This entry belongs to a study of cytomegalovirus exposure and HLA in healthy donors. It was with 60 Vbeta and 13 Jbeta primers that the PCR ran. Assay: immunoSEQ multiplex PCR; the TCRdb copy retains only in-frame clones and omits some. The sample includes 150,000 to 200,000 clones, approximately 78% of them seen just once. General study points: TRBV6-2, TRBV6-3 and some other V segments were excluded as indistinguishable.

The CDR3 runs 15 residues. Trimming cost V 6 bases and J 6 bases; bases outside gene matches: 6. The V gene's germline CDR1 is MNHEY and CDR2 SVGAGI. This rearrangement joins TRBV6-5 to TRBJ2-7; 15 bases match TRBD2. This clonotype was obtained from a woman in her forties or fifties in good health and CMV-seropositive. The sequenced sample consisted of PBMCs. CDR3 loop: CASSWTSGRAGEQYF. In DNA, the CDR3 is TGTGCCAGCAGCTGGACTAGCGGGAGGGCTGGCGAGCAGTACTTC.